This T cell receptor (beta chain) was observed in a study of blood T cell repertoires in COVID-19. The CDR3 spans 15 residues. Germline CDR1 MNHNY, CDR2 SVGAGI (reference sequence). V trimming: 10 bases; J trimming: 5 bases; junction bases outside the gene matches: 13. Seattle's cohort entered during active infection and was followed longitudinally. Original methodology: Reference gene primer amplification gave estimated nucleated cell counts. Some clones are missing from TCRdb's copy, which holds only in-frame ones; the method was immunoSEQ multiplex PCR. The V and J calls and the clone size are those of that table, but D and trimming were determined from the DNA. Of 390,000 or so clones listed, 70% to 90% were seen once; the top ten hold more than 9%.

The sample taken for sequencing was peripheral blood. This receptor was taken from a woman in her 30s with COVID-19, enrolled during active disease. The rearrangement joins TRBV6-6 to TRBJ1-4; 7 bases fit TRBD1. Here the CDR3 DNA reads TGTGCCACAAATGAGGAGGGACAGTTGAATGAAAAACTGTTTTTT. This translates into CATNEEGQLNEKLFF.